Listed below are T cell receptor beta chains from one sample, sequenced in a study of blood T cell repertoires in COVID-19. Only in-frame clones appear in the TCRdb table, and some are missing; sequencing was by immunoSEQ multiplex PCR. The sample shows 120,000 or so clones, approximately 85% of them seen only once. The sequenced sample consisted of peripheral blood. These receptors all come from a human donor in a cohort sampled during active COVID-19. The CDR3 runs from the conserved cysteine through the conserved F or W. Fields, in order: V gene, clone size, J gene, D gene, CDR3 DNA, CDR3 protein. D genes are given only for firm matches. The size entry is marked missing in some rows and otherwise reads once, few, many or a size class.

>TRBV13|-|TRBJ2-2|-
TGTGCCAGCAGTTCTTCCCCCGGGGGGCCCTACACCGGGGAGCTGTTTTTT
CASSSSPGGPYTGELFF
>TRBV18|-|TRBJ2-1|-
TGTGCCAGCTCACCACCGTCCACTAGCTCCTACAATGAGCAGTTCTTC
CASSPPSTSSYNEQFF
>TRBV4-3|few|TRBJ1-2|TRBD1
TGCGCCAGCAGCCAAGATTGGGCAGGGGGTTTTGGCTACACCTTC
CASSQDWAGGFGYTF
>TRBV4-1|-|TRBJ2-7|-
TGCGCCAGCAGCCGCAACTTGGCCGGGGGGCGGGACGAGCAGTACTTC
CASSRNLAGGRDEQYF
>TRBV7-8|-|TRBJ2-7|TRBD1
TGTGCCAGCAGCTTAGAGGGGGCAGGGGGCTACGAGCAGTACTTC
CASSLEGAGGYEQYF
>TRBV6-5|-|TRBJ1-1|TRBD1
TGTGCCAGCAGATGGGACAGGGGCGGGGCTGAAGCTTTCTTT
CASRWDRGGAEAFF
>TRBV12-5|once|TRBJ2-3|-
TGTGCTAGTGGTTCCAGGGGAGATACGCAGTATTTT
CASGSRGDTQYF
>TRBV6-5|once|TRBJ1-5|TRBD1
TGTGCCAGCAGGGGGGACAGGTATAGCAATCAGCCCCAGCATTTT
CASRGDRYSNQPQHF
>TRBV6-5|once|TRBJ1-6|-
TGTGCCAGACGACCCGGGAATTCACCCCTCCACTTT
CARRPGNSPLHF
>TRBV29-1|-|TRBJ2-5|-
TGCAGCGTTGCAGGACTCGTCTACCAAGAGACCCAGTACTTC
CSVAGLVYQETQYF